This T cell receptor beta chain was profiled in a study of CD8 T cells in Susac syndrome. Study results and limitations: The relatively small number of individuals in the TCR sequencing and HLA analysis was acknowledged by the study. Expansion of Susac CD8+ clones peaked in TEMRA cells and in active patients.

TEMRA cells were FACS-enriched, and CD8+ and CD4+ T cells were isolated negatively. With random hexamers, 0.5 to 1 ug RNA was reverse transcribed. TCRdb processed the immunoSEQ multiplex PCR reads anew with MiXCR; each CDR3 protein has one entry. The table has some 75,000 distinct CDR3 sequences, under 95% seen once. In regard to this clonotype: Its antigen is unknown.

Trimming shortened V by 2 bases and J by 1 base, and 4 bases separated the two germline ends. The V gene's germline CDR1 is KGHDR and CDR2 SFDVKD. This CDR3 region has 13 residues. Sequenced input: CD8+ T cells from PBMCs. This clonotype was obtained from a human donor with Susac syndrome. The genes are TRBV24-1 and TRBJ1-1; no clear D gene. CDR3 region: CATSDWENTEAFF. In nucleotides, the CDR3 is TGTGCCACCAGTGATTGGGAGAACACTGAAGCTTTCTTT.